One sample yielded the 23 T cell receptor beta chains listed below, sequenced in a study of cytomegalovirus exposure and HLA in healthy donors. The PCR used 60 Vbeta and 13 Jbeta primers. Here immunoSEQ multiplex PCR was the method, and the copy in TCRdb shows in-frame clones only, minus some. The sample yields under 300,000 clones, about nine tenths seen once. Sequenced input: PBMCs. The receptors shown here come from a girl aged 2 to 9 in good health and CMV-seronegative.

The CDR3 is CSVVGLAGAYEQYF. The CDR3 nucleotides read TGCAGCGTAGTGGGACTAGCGGGAGCTTACGAGCAGTACTTC. This chain connects TRBV29-1 to TRBJ2-7, with 14 bases lining up with TRBD2. This CDR3 has 14 amino acids. Germline loops: CDR1 SQVTM, CDR2 ANQGSEA. The V gene end was trimmed by 6 bases and the J gene end by 4 bases; junction bases not matched to a gene: 5.

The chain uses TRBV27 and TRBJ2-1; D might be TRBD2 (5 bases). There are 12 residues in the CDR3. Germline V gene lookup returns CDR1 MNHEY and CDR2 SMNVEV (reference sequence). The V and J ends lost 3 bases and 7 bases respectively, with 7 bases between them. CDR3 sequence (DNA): TGTGCCAGCAGTTTGGGCGGGAATGAGCAGTTCTTC. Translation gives CASSLGGNEQFF.

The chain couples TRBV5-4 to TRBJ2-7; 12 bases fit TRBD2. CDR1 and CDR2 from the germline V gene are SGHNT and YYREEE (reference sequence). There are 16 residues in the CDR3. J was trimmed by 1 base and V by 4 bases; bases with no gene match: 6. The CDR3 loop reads CASSPPGLAGSYEQYF. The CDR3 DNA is TGTGCCAGCAGCCCACCCGGACTAGCGGGATCCTACGAGCAGTACTTC. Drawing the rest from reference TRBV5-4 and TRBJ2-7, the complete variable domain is ETGVTQSPTHLIKTRGQQVTLRCSSQSGHNTVSWYQQALGQGPQFIFQYYREEENGRGNFPPRFSGLQFPNYSSELNVNALELDDSALYLCASSPPGLAGSYEQYFGPGTRLTVT.

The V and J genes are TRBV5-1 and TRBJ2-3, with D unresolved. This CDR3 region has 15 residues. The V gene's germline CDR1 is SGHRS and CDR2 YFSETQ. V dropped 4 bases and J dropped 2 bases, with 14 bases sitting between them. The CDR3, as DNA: TGCGCCAGCAGCCCATCTCTAGTAATCACAGATACGCAGTATTTT. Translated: CASSPSLVITDTQYF. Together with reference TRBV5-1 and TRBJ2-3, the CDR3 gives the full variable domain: KAGVTQTPRYLIKTRGQQVTLSCSPISGHRSVSWYQQTPGQGLQFLFEYFSETQRNKGNFPGRFSGRQFSNSRSEMNVSTLELGDSALYLCASSPSLVITDTQYFGPGTRLTVL.

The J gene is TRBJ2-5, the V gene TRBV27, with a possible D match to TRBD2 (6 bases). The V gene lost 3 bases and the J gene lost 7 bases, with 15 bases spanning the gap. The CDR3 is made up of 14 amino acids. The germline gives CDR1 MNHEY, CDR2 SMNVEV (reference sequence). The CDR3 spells CASSLMGLKGTQYF. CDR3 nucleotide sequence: TGTGCCAGCAGTTTGATGGGACTCAAGGGGACCCAGTACTTC.

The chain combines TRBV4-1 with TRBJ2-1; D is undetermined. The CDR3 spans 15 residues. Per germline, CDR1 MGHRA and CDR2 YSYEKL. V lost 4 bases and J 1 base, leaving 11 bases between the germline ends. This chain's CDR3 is CASSPELVSYNEQFF. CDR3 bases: TGCGCCAGCAGCCCAGAACTTGTGTCCTACAATGAGCAGTTCTTC.

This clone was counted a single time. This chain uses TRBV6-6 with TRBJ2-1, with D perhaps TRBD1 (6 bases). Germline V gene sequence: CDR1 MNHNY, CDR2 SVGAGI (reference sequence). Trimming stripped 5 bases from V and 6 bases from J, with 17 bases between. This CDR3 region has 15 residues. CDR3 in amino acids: CASSQPQTGSNEQFF. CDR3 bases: TGTGCCAGCAGTCAACCCCAAACAGGGAGCAATGAGCAGTTCTTC.

For the CDR3, the DNA is TGTGCCAGCAGACAAACTAGCGGGGGGTCCACCGGGGAGCTGTTTTTT. It specifies CASRQTSGGSTGELFF. This rearrangement joins TRBV13 to TRBJ2-2; TRBD2 matches 12 bases. V lost 6 bases and J lost 4; bases outside the gene matches: 6. This CDR3 has 16 residues. CDR1 and CDR2 from the germline V gene are PRHDT and FYEKMQ (reference sequence). Full variable domain (remainder filled in from reference TRBV13 and TRBJ2-2): AAGVIQSPRHLIKEKRETATLKCYPIPRHDTVYWYQQGPGQDPQFLISFYEKMQSDKGSIPDRFSAQQFSDYHSELNMSSLELGDSALYFCASRQTSGGSTGELFFGEGSRLTVL.

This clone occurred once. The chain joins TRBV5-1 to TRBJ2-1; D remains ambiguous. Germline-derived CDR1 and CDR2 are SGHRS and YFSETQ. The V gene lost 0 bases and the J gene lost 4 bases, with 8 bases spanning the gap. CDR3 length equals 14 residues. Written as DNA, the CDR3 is TGCGCCAGCAGCTTGGGTCAGAATTACAATGAGCAGTTCTTC. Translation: CASSLGQNYNEQFF.

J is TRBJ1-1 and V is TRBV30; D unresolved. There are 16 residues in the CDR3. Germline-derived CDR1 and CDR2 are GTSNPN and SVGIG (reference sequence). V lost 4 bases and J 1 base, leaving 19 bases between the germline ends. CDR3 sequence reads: CAWMLRYGLGNTEAFF. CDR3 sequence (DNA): TGTGCCTGGATGCTTAGATATGGACTGGGGAACACTGAAGCTTTCTTT.

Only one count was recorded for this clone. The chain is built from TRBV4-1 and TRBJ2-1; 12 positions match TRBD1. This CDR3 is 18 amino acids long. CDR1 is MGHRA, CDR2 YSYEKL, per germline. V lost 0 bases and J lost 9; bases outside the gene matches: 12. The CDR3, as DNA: TGCGCCAGCAGCCAAGATGTCCCCGGGACAGGGGGCTTGGGTGAGCAGTTCTTC. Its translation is CASSQDVPGTGGLGEQFF.

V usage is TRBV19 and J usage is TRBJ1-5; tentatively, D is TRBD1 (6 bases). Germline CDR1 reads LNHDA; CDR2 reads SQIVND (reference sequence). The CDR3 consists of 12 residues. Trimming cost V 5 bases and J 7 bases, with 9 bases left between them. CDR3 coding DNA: TGTGCCAGTAGTTCGGGACACCAGCCCCAGCATTTT. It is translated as CASSSGHQPQHF.

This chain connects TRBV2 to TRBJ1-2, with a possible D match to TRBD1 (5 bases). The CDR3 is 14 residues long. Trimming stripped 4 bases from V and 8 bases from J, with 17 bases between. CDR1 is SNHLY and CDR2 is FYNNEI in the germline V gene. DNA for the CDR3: TGTGCCAGCAGTGGTCTACAGGTCTTGCAAGGCTACACCTTC. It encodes CASSGLQVLQGYTF.

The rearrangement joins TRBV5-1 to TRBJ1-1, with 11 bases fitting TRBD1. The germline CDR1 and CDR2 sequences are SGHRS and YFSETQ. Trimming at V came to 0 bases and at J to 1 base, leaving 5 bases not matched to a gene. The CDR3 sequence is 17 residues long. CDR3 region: CASSLAGTGGTNTEAFF. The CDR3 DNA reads TGCGCCAGCAGCTTGGCTGGGACAGGGGGGACGAACACTGAAGCTTTCTTT. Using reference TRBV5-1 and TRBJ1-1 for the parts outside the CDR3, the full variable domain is KAGVTQTPRYLIKTRGQQVTLSCSPISGHRSVSWYQQTPGQGLQFLFEYFSETQRNKGNFPGRFSGRQFSNSRSEMNVSTLELGDSALYLCASSLAGTGGTNTEAFFGQGTRLTVV.

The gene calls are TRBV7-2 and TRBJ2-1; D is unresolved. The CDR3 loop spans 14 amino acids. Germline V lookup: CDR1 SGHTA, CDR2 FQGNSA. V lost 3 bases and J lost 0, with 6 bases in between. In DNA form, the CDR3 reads TGTGCCAGCAGCTTCCGGAGCTCCTACAATGAGCAGTTCTTC. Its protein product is CASSFRSSYNEQFF.

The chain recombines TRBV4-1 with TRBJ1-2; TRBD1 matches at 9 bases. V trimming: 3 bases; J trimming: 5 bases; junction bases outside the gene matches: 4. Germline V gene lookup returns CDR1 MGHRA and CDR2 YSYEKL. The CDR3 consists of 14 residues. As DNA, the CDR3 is TGCGCCAGCAGCCACACAGGGGGCGAATATGGCTACACCTTC. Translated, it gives CASSHTGGEYGYTF.

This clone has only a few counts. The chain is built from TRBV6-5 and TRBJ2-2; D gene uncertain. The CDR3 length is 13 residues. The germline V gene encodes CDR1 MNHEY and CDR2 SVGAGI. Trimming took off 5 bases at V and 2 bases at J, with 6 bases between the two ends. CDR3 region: CASSPTNTGELFF. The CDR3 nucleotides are TGTGCCAGCAGTCCCACTAACACCGGGGAGCTGTTTTTT.

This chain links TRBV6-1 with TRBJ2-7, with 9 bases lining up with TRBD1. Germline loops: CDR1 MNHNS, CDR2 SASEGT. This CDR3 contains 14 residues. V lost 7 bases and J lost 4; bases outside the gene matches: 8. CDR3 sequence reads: CASTPGQGGYEQYF. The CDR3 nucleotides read TGTGCCAGCACCCCGGGACAGGGAGGATACGAGCAGTACTTC.

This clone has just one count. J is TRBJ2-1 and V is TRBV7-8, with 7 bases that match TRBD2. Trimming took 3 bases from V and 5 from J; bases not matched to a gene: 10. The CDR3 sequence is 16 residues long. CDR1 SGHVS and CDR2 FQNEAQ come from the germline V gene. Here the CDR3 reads CASSLSSREYHNEQFF. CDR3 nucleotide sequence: TGTGCCAGCAGCTTGTCGTCGCGGGAGTACCACAATGAGCAGTTCTTC.

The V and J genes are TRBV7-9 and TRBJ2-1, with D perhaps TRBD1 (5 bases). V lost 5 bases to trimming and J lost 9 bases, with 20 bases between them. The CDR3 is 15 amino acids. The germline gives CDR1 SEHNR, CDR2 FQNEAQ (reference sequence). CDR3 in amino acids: CASSPGPSSTGEQFF. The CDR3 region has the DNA TGTGCCAGCAGCCCAGGGCCCTCATCGACCGGTGAGCAGTTCTTC. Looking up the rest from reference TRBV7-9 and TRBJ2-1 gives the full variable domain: DTGVSQNPRHKITKRGQNVTFRCDPISEHNRLYWYRQTLGQGPEFLTYFQNEAQLEKSRLLSDRFSAERPKGSFSTLEIQRTEQGDSAMYLCASSPGPSSTGEQFFGPGTRLTVL.

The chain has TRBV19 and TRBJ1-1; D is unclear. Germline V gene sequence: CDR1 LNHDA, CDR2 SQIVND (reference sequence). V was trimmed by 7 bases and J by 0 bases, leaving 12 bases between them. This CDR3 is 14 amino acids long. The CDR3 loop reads CASMRAPMNTEAFF. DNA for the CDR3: TGTGCCAGTATGAGGGCTCCCATGAACACTGAAGCTTTCTTT. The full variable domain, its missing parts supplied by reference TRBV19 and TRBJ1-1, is DGGITQSPKYLFRKEGQNVTLSCEQNLNHDAMYWYRQDPGQGLRLIYYSQIVNDFQKGDIAEGYSVSREKKESFPLTVTSAQKNPTAFYLCASMRAPMNTEAFFGQGTRLTVV.

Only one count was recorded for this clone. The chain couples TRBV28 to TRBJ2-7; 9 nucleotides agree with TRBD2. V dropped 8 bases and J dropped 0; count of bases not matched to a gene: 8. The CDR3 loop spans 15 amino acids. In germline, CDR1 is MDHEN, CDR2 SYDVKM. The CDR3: CASHHPTSGSYEQYF. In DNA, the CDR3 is TGTGCCAGCCACCATCCGACTAGCGGCTCCTACGAGCAGTACTTC.

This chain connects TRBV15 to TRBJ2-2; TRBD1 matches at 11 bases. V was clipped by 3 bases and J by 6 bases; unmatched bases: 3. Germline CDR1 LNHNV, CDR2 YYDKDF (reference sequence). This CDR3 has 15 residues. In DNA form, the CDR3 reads TGTGCCACCAGCAGGCCGGGACAGGGGGCCGGGGAGCTGTTTTTT. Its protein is CATSRPGQGAGELFF. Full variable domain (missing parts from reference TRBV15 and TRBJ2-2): DAMVIQNPRYQVTQFGKPVTLSCSQTLNHNVMYWYQQKSSQAPKLLFHYYDKDFNNEADTPDNFQSRRPNTSFCFLDIRSPGLGDTAMYLCATSRPGQGAGELFFGEGSRLTVL.